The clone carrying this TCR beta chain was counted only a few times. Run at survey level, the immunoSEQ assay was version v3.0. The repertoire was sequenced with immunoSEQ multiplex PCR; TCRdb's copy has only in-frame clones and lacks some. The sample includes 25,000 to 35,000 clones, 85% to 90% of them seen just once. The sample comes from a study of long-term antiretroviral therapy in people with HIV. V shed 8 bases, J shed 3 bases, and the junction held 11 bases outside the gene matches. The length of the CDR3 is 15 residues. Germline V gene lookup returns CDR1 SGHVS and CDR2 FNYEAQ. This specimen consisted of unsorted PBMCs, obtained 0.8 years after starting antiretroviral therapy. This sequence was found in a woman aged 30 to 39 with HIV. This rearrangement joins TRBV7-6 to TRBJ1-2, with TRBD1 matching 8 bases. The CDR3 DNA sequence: TGTGCCAGCGGCACTGACGGACAGGGAGACTATGGCTACACCTTC. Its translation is CASGTDGQGDYGYTF.